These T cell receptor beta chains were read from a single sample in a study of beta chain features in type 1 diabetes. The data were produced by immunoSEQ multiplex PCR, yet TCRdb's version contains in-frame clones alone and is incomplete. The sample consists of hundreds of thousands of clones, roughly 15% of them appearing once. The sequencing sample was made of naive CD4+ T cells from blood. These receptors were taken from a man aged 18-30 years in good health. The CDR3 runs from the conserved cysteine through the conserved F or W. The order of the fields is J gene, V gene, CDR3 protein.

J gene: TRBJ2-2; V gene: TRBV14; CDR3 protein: CASSQDLPSGTTGELFF
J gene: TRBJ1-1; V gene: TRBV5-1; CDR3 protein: CASSLNRMNTEAFF
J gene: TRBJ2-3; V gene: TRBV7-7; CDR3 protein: CASSLVDSTDTQYF
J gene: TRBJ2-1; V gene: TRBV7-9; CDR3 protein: CASSLTGTSDGYEQFF
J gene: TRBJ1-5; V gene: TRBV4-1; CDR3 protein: CASSQDPGQGYQPQHF
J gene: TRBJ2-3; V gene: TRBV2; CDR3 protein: CASSDSPGRRTDTQYF
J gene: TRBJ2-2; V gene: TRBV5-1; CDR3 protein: CASRNLAGGQNTGELFF
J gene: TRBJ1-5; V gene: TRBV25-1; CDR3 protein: CASSEYDRNQPQHF
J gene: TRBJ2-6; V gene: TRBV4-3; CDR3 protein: CASSQDNVGSGANVLTF
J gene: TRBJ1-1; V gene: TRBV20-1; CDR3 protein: CSARDGEAFF
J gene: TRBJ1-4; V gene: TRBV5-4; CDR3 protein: CASTRQGSNEKLFF
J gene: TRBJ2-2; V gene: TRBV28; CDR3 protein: CASSLARSDTGELFF
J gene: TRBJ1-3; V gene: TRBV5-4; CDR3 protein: CASSLEAGRGNTIYF
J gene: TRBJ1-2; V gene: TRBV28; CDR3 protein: CASTTGGGYGYTF
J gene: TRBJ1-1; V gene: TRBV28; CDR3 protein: CASSSLKSRPGVFF
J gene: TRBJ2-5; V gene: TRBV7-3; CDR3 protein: CASSLELAGTETQYF
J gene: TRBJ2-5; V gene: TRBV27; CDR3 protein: CASSPRPTGFQETQYF
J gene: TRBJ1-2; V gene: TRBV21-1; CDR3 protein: CASSNEWDNYGYTF
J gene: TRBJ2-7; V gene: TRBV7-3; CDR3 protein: CASSEQGLYEQYF
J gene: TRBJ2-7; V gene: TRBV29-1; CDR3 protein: CRTGVKYEQYF
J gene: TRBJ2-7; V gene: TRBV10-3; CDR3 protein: CAISSGTGAYEQYF
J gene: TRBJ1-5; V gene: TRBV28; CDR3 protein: CASRAGTGANQPQHF
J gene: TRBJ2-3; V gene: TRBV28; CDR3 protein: CASSFSIRAHSTDTQYF
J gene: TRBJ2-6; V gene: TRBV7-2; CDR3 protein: CASNRGSGANVLTF
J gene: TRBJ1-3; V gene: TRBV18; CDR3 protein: CASSPGQGSSGNTIYF
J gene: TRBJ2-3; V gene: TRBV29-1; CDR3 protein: CSVENWGGGLAGETDTQYF
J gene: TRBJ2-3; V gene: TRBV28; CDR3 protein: CASSPAGVPADTQYF
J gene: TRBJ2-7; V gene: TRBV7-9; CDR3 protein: CASSYGGTPSYEQYF
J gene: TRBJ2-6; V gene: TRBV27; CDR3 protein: CASSPARGSGANVLTF
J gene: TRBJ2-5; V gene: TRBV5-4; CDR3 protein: CASSRAGQGRRLQETQYF
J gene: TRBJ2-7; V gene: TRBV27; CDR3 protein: CASKRQGDHEQYF
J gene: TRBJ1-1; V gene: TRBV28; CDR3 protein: CASIPLDGVVGNTEAFF
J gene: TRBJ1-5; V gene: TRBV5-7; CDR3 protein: CASSLHPGLGQPQHF
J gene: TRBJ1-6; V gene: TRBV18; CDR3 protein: CASSPGSRGYNSPLHF
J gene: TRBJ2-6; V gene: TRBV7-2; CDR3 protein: CASIPGQTFSGANVLTF
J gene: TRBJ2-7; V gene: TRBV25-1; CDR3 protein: CASSRDSPSAEQYF
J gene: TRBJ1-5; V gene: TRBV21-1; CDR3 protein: CASSKRKTWPGINQPQHF
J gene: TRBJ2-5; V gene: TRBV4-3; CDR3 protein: CASSQDLGTQYF
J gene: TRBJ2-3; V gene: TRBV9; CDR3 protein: CASSRGLAGGTDTQYF
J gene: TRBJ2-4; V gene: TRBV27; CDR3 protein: CASSSPQIAKNIQYF
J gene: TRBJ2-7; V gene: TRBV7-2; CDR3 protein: CASSLGQPYEQYF
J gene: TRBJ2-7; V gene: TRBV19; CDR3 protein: CASGQGLYEQYF
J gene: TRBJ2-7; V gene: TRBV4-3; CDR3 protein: CASSLQSDSSYEQYF
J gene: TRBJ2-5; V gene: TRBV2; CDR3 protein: CASTRGPNQETQYF
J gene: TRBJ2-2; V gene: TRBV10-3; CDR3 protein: CAISEKGQGNTGELFF
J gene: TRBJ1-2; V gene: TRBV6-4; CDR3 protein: CASSDSTQRGYTF
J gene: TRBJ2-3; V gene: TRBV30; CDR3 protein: CAWSVKGGTDTQYF
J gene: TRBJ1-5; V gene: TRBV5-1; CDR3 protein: CASSLGQGGNQPQHF
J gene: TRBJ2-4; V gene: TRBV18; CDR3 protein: CASSPDAGAKNIQYF
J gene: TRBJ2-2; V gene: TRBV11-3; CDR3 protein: CASSNPDTGELFF
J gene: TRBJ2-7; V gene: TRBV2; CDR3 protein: CASSEVGVGEQYF
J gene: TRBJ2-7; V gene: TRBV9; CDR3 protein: CASSVGQGNYEQYF
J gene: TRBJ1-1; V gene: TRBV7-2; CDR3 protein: CACWVEGTEAFF
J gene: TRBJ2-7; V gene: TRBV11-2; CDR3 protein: CASSLDSFRTGTYEQYF
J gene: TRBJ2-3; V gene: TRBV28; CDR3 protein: CASSSTPAPQYF
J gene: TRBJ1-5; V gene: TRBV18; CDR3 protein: CASSPEGAGGQPQHF
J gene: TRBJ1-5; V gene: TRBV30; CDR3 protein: CAWSVVSGGRNQPQHF
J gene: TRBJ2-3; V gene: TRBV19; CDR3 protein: CASSIGVTQYF